Included here is one TCR beta chain sequence, with context. As yet, its antigen is unknown. This sample is drawn from a study of T cell responses to AZD1222 COVID-19 vaccine. Broader study findings: Within unmutated variant regions lay the reported targets of nearly half of spike-specific TCRs. Only 5 or 6 AZD1222 recipients were seropositive at baseline. Clonal diversity may have been underestimated, and the donors were mostly white British, with more females than males. Two AZD1222 doses significantly raised spike-specific TCR breadth and depth over controls.

TCRdb's copy holds only in-frame clones and misses some; the assay was immunoSEQ multiplex PCR. The sample has about 180,000 clones; 80% to 95% are singletons. Germline CDR1 ENHRY, CDR2 SYGVKD. The V end lost 2 bases, the J end lost 9 bases, and 22 bases lay between the germline ends. The CDR3 is 16 amino acids. The receptor's source is an adult who received the MenACWY meningococcal vaccine as a control. The specimen was peripheral blood, collected 28 days after the second dose of the MenACWY control vaccine. The rearrangement joins TRBV10-3 to TRBJ1-1, with a tentative D call TRBD1 (6 bases). The CDR3, as DNA: TGTGCCATCAGTGAGGCAGGGGCAAACCCAAGTCTGCAAGCTTTCTTT. It specifies CAISEAGANPSLQAFF.